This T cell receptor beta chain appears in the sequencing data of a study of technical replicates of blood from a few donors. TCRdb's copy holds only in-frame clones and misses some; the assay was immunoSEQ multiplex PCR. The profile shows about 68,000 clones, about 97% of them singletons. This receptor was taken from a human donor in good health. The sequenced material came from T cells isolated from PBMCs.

The DNA for the CDR3 is TGTGCCAGTAGTCGGCGGGAGGGATACGAGCAGTACTTC. Translated, it gives CASSRREGYEQYF. This chain links TRBV19 with TRBJ2-7; 9 bases agree with TRBD2. The CDR3 spans 13 residues. CDR1 and CDR2 from the germline V gene are LNHDA and SQIVND (reference sequence). With 5 bases clipped from V and 4 bases from J, the junction kept 3 bases outside the gene matches.